These 27 T cell receptor beta chains share one sample of origin, sequenced in a study of shared clonotypes between healthy human individuals. Data came from immunoSEQ multiplex PCR; TCRdb stores just in-frame clones and leaves some out. The profile shows about 2 million clones, about 95% of them singletons. Sequencing was done on a sample of naive CD4+ T cells sorted from blood. The subset: CD45RA+ positively selected. The receptors here all came from a man aged 18 to 30 in good health.

The genes are TRBV7-9 and TRBJ1-5; a possible D gene is TRBD1 (5 bases). From germline, CDR1 is SEHNR and CDR2 FQNEAQ (reference sequence). Trimming took off 5 bases at V and 0 bases at J, with 8 bases between the two ends. The CDR3 is 14 amino acids. The CDR3 spells CASSGDSSNQPQHF. The CDR3 DNA sequence: TGTGCCAGCAGCGGAGACAGTAGCAATCAGCCCCAGCATTTT.

The rearrangement joins TRBV30 to TRBJ2-1; D is perhaps TRBD1 (6 bases). CDR1 and CDR2 from the germline V gene are GTSNPN and SVGIG (reference sequence). This CDR3 region has 15 residues. V gave up 2 bases and J gave up 9 bases, with 20 bases separating them. The CDR3, as DNA: TGTGCCTGGAGTAGGGGGATCTTTATCCTAGGTGAGCAGTTCTTC. Translation gives CAWSRGIFILGEQFF.

V is TRBV21-1 and J is TRBJ2-3. TRBV21-1 is termed a pseudogene. The CDR3 loop spans 12 amino acids. The CDR3 sequence is CASSRRPLAQYF. The CDR3 DNA follows: TGTGCCAGCAGCAGACGACCTTTGGCGCAGTATTTT.

The chain is built from TRBV5-1 and TRBJ1-1; TRBD1 is a possible D gene (6 bases). The CDR3 sequence is 16 residues long. CDR1 and CDR2 from the germline V gene are SGHRS and YFSETQ. V was cut by 1 base and J by 5 bases, with 18 bases left in between. CDR3 protein: CASSLMGGAQRTEAFF. The CDR3 DNA reads as TGCGCCAGCAGCTTGATGGGGGGCGCCCAGCGAACTGAAGCTTTCTTT.

The rearrangement links TRBV14 to TRBJ1-1; possible D gene TRBD1, 5 bases. CDR3 size: 12 residues. V lost 5 bases to trimming and J lost 5 bases, with 9 bases between them. Germline V CDR1 and CDR2: SGHDN, FVKESK. CDR3 sequence: CASSARVTEAFF. CDR3 DNA: TGTGCCAGCAGCGCCAGGGTTACTGAAGCTTTCTTT.

This sequence joins TRBV2 and TRBJ1-1; 7 bases agree with TRBD1. J lost 8 bases, V lost 6 bases, and 3 bases had no gene match. The CDR3 is 11 residues long. From germline, CDR1 is SNHLY and CDR2 FYNNEI. The CDR3 is CASSADREAFF. Written as DNA, the CDR3 is TGTGCCAGCAGCGCGGACAGGGAAGCTTTCTTT.

This chain uses TRBV2 with TRBJ1-3; no definite D call. Germline V CDR1 and CDR2: SNHLY, FYNNEI. The V gene lost 8 bases and the J gene lost 3 bases, with 14 bases spanning the gap. The CDR3 length is 14 residues. The CDR3 here is CASANPFRGNTIYF. CDR3 nucleotides: TGTGCCAGCGCCAATCCCTTCCGTGGAAACACCATATATTTT.

For this clone: Different DNA sequences within this sample yield the same CDR3. The chain recombines TRBV6-5 with TRBJ2-5; TRBD2 aligns across 10 bases. With V trimmed by 5 bases and J by 4 bases, 7 bases remained unmatched. The CDR3 has 15 residues. Germline lookup yields CDR1 MNHEY and CDR2 SVGAGI. The DNA of the CDR3 is TGTGCCAGCAGTCTGAGCGGGAGGGCCGTAGAGACCCAGTACTTC. This encodes CASSLSGRAVETQYF.

As for this clone: The sample has other DNA sequences that encode this CDR3 too. The V gene is TRBV7-2, the J gene TRBJ2-7, with D possibly being TRBD1 (5 bases). From germline, CDR1 is SGHTA and CDR2 FQGNSA. The CDR3 covers 14 residues. The germline V and J ends were trimmed by 1 base and 1 base, with 8 bases remaining between them. The CDR3 reads CASSLDRSSYEQYF. As DNA, the CDR3 is TGTGCCAGCAGCTTAGACAGGAGTTCCTACGAGCAGTACTTC. The full variable domain, its missing parts supplied by reference TRBV7-2 and TRBJ2-7, is GAGVSQSPSNKVTEKGKDVELRCDPISGHTALYWYRQSLGQGLEFLIYFQGNSAPDKSGLPSDRFSAERTGGSVSTLTIQRTQQEDSAVYLCASSLDRSSYEQYFGPGTRLTVT.

The gene calls are TRBV6-5 and TRBJ2-7; 10 bases are a match to TRBD2. With V trimmed by 0 bases and J by 3 bases, 5 bases remained unmatched. The CDR3 is 16 amino acids. CDR1 and CDR2 from the germline V gene are MNHEY and SVGAGI. The CDR3 bases are TGTGCCAGCAGTTACTCGCGAGCGGGGGGGATCTACGAGCAGTACTTC. Protein product: CASSYSRAGGIYEQYF.

The chain has TRBV5-1 and TRBJ2-7; D ambiguous. V was trimmed by 1 base and J by 4 bases, leaving 15 bases between them. The CDR3 loop spans 15 amino acids. Germline CDR1 reads SGHRS; CDR2 reads YFSETQ. The CDR3 DNA follows: TGCGCCAGCAGCTTGCGGACCCAGCCCCATTACGAGCAGTACTTC. Translation: CASSLRTQPHYEQYF.

This clone was picked up one time. This chain connects TRBV2 to TRBJ1-6; 8 bases align to TRBD1. Germline V lookup: CDR1 SNHLY, CDR2 FYNNEI. With 11 bases clipped from V and 10 bases from J, the junction kept 13 bases outside the gene matches. CDR3 length: 14 residues. The CDR3 DNA is TGTGCCGGCGGGACAGGTTCCAGGGGCTCACCCCTCCACTTT. As protein: CAGGTGSRGSPLHF.

This clone has only a few counts. The CDR3 DNA reads TGTGCCAGTAGTATGGTGTTAGACAGACTTAACTATGGCTACACCTTC. It yields the protein CASSMVLDRLNYGYTF. V and J are TRBV19 and TRBJ1-2, with D tentatively TRBD1 (5 bases). The CDR3 totals 16 residues. V lost 3 bases to trimming and J lost 1 base, with 15 bases between them. Germline V gene lookup returns CDR1 LNHDA and CDR2 SQIVND (reference sequence). The whole variable domain, filled in from reference TRBV19 and TRBJ1-2, reads DGGITQSPKYLFRKEGQNVTLSCEQNLNHDAMYWYRQDPGQGLRLIYYSQIVNDFQKGDIAEGYSVSREKKESFPLTVTSAQKNPTAFYLCASSMVLDRLNYGYTFGSGTRLTVV.

CDR3 protein: CASTTGGRLDTQYF. The CDR3 DNA follows: TGTGCCAGCACCACAGGTGGCAGGTTGGATACGCAGTATTTT. The chain uses TRBV6-1 and TRBJ2-3; possible D gene TRBD1, 5 bases. CDR3 length: 14 residues. V shed 7 bases and J shed 6 bases, with 17 bases lying between them. CDR1 and CDR2 from the germline V gene are MNHNS and SASEGT.

The count of this clone is one. The chain couples TRBV5-1 to TRBJ2-1; D ambiguous. The CDR3 is made up of 15 amino acids. The germline gives CDR1 SGHRS, CDR2 YFSETQ. V was pared by 0 bases and J by 0 bases, with 7 bases between. CDR3 region: CASSLAARSYNEQFF. CDR3 coding DNA: TGCGCCAGCAGCTTGGCGGCGCGCTCCTACAATGAGCAGTTCTTC.

The rearrangement joins TRBV15 to TRBJ2-6; 9 positions match TRBD1. Per germline, CDR1 LNHNV and CDR2 YYDKDF (reference sequence). The J segment lost 4 bases and the V segment lost 3 bases, leaving 7 bases of the junction unmatched. CDR3 size: 17 residues. The CDR3 region has the DNA TGTGCCACCAGCAGCGGGACAGGGTCTTCCGGGGCCAACGTCCTGACTTTC. This codes for CATSSGTGSSGANVLTF.

V is TRBV5-1 and J is TRBJ1-6, with no clear D. Trimming cost V 4 bases and J 6 bases, with 8 bases left between them. The CDR3 totals 13 residues. Germline V gene lookup returns CDR1 SGHRS and CDR2 YFSETQ. CDR3 amino acids: CASSEVLNSPLHF. Written as DNA, the CDR3 is TGCGCCAGCAGCGAGGTTCTTAATTCACCCCTCCACTTT.

J is TRBJ1-1 and V is TRBV10-3; possibly TRBD1 for D (6 bases). The CDR3 runs to 13 residues. Between the trimmed V and J ends, which lost 7 bases and 0 bases, there was a span of 9 bases. The germline V gene has CDR1 ENHRY and CDR2 SYGVKD. CDR3 amino acids: CAITGALNTEAFF. DNA for the CDR3: TGTGCCATCACAGGGGCCTTGAACACTGAAGCTTTCTTT.

This clone was seen a single time. The genes are TRBV28 and TRBJ1-2; D unresolved. Germline CDR1 reads MDHEN; CDR2 reads SYDVKM. Trimming removed 1 base from V and 1 base from J, with 4 bases in between. This CDR3 region has 13 residues. The CDR3 reads CASSLSNNYGYTF. DNA for the CDR3: TGTGCCAGCAGTTTATCTAATAACTATGGCTACACCTTC.

CDR3 residues: CASSPPREGAEAFF. In nucleotides, the CDR3 is TGTGCCAGCTCACCACCCAGGGAGGGGGCTGAAGCTTTCTTT. This rearrangement joins TRBV18 to TRBJ1-1; maybe TRBD1 (6 bases). Trimming left V 0 bases short and J 6 bases short, with 11 bases between. The CDR3 contains 14 residues. CDR1 is KGHSH, CDR2 LQKENI, per germline.

V and J are TRBV28 and TRBJ1-5; TRBD1 aligns across 8 bases. The CDR3 covers 14 residues. J was trimmed by 6 bases and V by 7 bases; bases with no gene match: 8. From germline, CDR1 is MDHEN and CDR2 SYDVKM. The CDR3, as DNA: TGTGCCAGCAAGCGGACAGGGATGTCTCAGCCCCAGCATTTT. This codes for CASKRTGMSQPQHF.

This chain uses TRBV7-6 with TRBJ2-5, with TRBD2 identical over 9 bases. The CDR3 covers 14 residues. CDR1 SGHVS and CDR2 FNYEAQ come from the germline V gene. The trim removed 5 bases at V and 4 bases at J, leaving 5 bases unmatched. The CDR3 bases are TGTGCCAGCAGCGCAAGACTAGCGGCAGAGACCCAGTACTTC. Its translation: CASSARLAAETQYF.

The J gene is TRBJ2-3, the V gene TRBV4-1; tentative D call: TRBD2 (6 bases). Germline values: CDR1 MGHRA, CDR2 YSYEKL. Trimming took off 0 bases at V and 3 bases at J, with 16 bases between the two ends. This CDR3 spans 17 amino acids. In DNA form, the CDR3 reads TGCGCCAGCAGCCAAGAAAAACGGGAGAGGTTAACAGATACGCAGTATTTT. It yields the protein CASSQEKRERLTDTQYF.

This rearrangement joins TRBV14 to TRBJ2-7; the match to TRBD1 covers 9 bases. The trim removed 8 bases at V and 2 bases at J, leaving 7 bases unmatched. This CDR3 spans 14 amino acids. Germline V lookup: CDR1 SGHDN, CDR2 FVKESK. Here the CDR3 DNA reads TGTGCCAGCGGATGGACAGGGGATACCTACGAGCAGTACTTC. It specifies CASGWTGDTYEQYF.

The table lists this clone with a count of one. The chain joins TRBV19 to TRBJ2-7, with 7 bases matching TRBD1. V lost 6 bases, J lost 0 bases, and 5 bases stayed unmatched. The CDR3 extends over 14 amino acids. Germline CDR1 reads LNHDA; CDR2 reads SQIVND (reference sequence). CDR3 bases: TGTGCCAGTAGGACGGGACAGCCCTCCTACGAGCAGTACTTC. Protein: CASRTGQPSYEQYF. The variable domain in full, with the rest retrieved from reference TRBV19 and TRBJ2-7, is DGGITQSPKYLFRKEGQNVTLSCEQNLNHDAMYWYRQDPGQGLRLIYYSQIVNDFQKGDIAEGYSVSREKKESFPLTVTSAQKNPTAFYLCASRTGQPSYEQYFGPGTRLTVT.

The chain is built from TRBV2 and TRBJ1-1; TRBD1 aligns across 8 bases. This CDR3 has 14 residues. Looked up from germline, CDR1 is SNHLY and CDR2 is FYNNEI. J gave up 10 bases and V 6 bases, and 13 bases lay outside the gene matches. The CDR3 DNA reads as TGTGCCAGCAGGCCCGGACAGGGTTCTTATCCAGCTTTCTTT. It yields the protein CASRPGQGSYPAFF.

The CDR3: CASSFGTYYGYTF. DNA for the CDR3: TGTGCCAGCAGTTTTGGGACCTACTATGGCTACACCTTC. This sequence joins TRBV28 and TRBJ1-2, with TRBD1 as a possible D gene (5 bases). CDR1 and CDR2 from the germline V gene are MDHEN and SYDVKM. The CDR3 loop spans 13 amino acids. The V and J ends lost 3 bases and 3 bases respectively, with 8 bases between them.